These T cell receptor beta chains were read from a single sample in a study of shared clonotypes between healthy human individuals. Here immunoSEQ multiplex PCR was the method, and the copy in TCRdb shows in-frame clones only, minus some. The sample shows roughly 760,000 clones, approximately 79% of them seen only once. The source material was memory CD4+ T cells sorted from blood. The receptors shown here come from a woman aged 30 to 39 in good health. The CDR3 runs from the conserved cysteine through the conserved F or W. The D gene is left open where the match is weak. Expanded clones get a size class; other rows say once, few or many, or leave the size out.

D,J,size,V,DNA,CDR3
-,TRBJ2-1,-,TRBV27,TGTGCCAGCAGTCGGAGTCCGGCCTCCTACAATGAGCAGTTCTTC,CASSRSPASYNEQFF
TRBD1,TRBJ1-4,-,TRBV5-1,TGCGCCAGCAGCTTGGGGGACAGTACTAATGAAAAACTGTTTTTT,CASSLGDSTNEKLFF
-,TRBJ2-7,few,TRBV4-1,TGCGCCAGCAGCCAAGAGGAGGCGGGCTACGAGCAGTACTTC,CASSQEEAGYEQYF
-,TRBJ2-1,-,TRBV19,TGTGCCAGTAGTATATTAGGTGGGAGCTTCGACAATGAGCAGTTCTTC,CASSILGGSFDNEQFF
TRBD2,TRBJ2-1,-,TRBV19,TGTGCCAGTAGCCTACTAGCGGGAGTTGAGCAGTTCTTC,CASSLLAGVEQFF
TRBD1,TRBJ1-1,-,TRBV4-1,TGCGCCAGCAGCATCATTACAGGGGGGCCAATGAACACTGAAGCTTTCTTT,CASSIITGGPMNTEAFF
TRBD1,TRBJ1-2,once,TRBV13,TGTGCCAGCAGCTCTAGTTCCCACGCAGGGGGTGGCTACACCTTC,CASSSSSHAGGGYTF
-,TRBJ2-1,-,TRBV5-4,TGTGCCGCGGGGCCTGGCTACAATGAGCAGTTCTTC,CAAGPGYNEQFF
TRBD1,TRBJ2-1,-,TRBV5-1,TGCGCCAGCAGCTGGGAGACAGGGTACAATGAGCAGTTCTTC,CASSWETGYNEQFF
-,TRBJ2-1,once,TRBV4-1,TGCGCCAGCAGCCAAGGGGCGGGGCTAGAAAATGAGCAGTTCTTC,CASSQGAGLENEQFF
-,TRBJ1-1,-,TRBV5-1,TGCGCCAGCAGCACACAGGGATGGGGCACTGAAGCTTTCTTT,CASSTQGWGTEAFF
-,TRBJ2-4,few,TRBV19,TGTGCCAGTTCCGACAGGATCCTAGCCAAAAACATTCAGTACTTC,CASSDRILAKNIQYF
-,TRBJ1-3,few,TRBV11-2,TGTGCCAGCAGCCAAAGCGAGCTGCTTGGAAACACCATATATTTT,CASSQSELLGNTIYF
-,TRBJ2-7,-,TRBV28,TGTGCCAGCAGTGGAAGGGGTCATCTCTACGAGCAGTACTTC,CASSGRGHLYEQYF
-,TRBJ2-1,-,TRBV5-6,TGTGCCAGCAGCTTGGATCCCAGTGAGCAGTTCTTC,CASSLDPSEQFF
-,TRBJ2-2,-,TRBV19,TGTGCCAGTCAGAATTCGGCCGAAACCCGGACCGGGGAGCTGTTTTTT,CASQNSAETRTGELFF
-,TRBJ1-5,-,TRBV21-1,TGTGCCAGCAGCAAGAACCAGGGGAATCAGCCCCAGCATTTT,CASSKNQGNQPQHF
-,TRBJ2-4,once,TRBV30,TGTGCCTGGAGCTTGAGGGGACCCGTATACTTC,CAWSLRGPVYF
TRBD1,TRBJ1-2,-,TRBV28,TGTGCCAGCAGTCCAGGGACAGGGGGGTTTGGCTACACCTTC,CASSPGTGGFGYTF
-,TRBJ2-7,-,TRBV6-6,TGTGCCAGCAGTTCCGCGCGATGGCCTAGCTCCTACGAGCAGTACTTC,CASSSARWPSSYEQYF
TRBD1,TRBJ2-2,-,TRBV5-1,TGCGCCAGCAGCCCAGGACAGGAGGAGGCATGGGGGGAGCTGTTTTTT,CASSPGQEEAWGELFF